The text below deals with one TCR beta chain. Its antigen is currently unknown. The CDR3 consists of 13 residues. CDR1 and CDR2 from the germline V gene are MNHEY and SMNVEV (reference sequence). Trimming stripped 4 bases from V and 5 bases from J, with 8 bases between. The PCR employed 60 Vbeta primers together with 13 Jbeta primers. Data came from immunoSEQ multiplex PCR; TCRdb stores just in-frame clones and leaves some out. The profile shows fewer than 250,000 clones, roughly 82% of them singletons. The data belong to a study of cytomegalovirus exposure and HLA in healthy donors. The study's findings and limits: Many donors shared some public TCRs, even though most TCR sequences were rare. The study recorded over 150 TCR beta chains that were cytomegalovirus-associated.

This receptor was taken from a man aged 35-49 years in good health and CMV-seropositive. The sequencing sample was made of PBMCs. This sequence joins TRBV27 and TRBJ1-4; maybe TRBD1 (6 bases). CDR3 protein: CASSWTENEKLFF. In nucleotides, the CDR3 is TGTGCCAGCAGTTGGACAGAGAATGAAAAACTGTTTTTT.